This T cell receptor beta chain was identified in a study of CD8 T cells in ankylosing spondylitis. Losses at the gene ends were 8 bases for V and 9 bases for J; bases not matched to a gene: 6. Germline loops: CDR1 SEHNR, CDR2 FQNEAQ (reference sequence). The CDR3 covers 14 residues. Study results and caveats: Within peripheral blood, clones linked to disease were CD8+ and relatively rare.

This clonotype was detected only a few times. The antigen is not known. TCRdb reanalysed the 5' RACE reads using MiXCR and keeps one entry per CDR3 protein. The table has around 120,000 distinct CDR3 sequences, roughly 9% seen once. The V and J genes are TRBV7-9 and TRBJ2-1; 14 bases match TRBD2. The sequence was collected from a male donor with ankylosing spondylitis or in good health (not recorded which). The specimen was blood, either unsorted or a sorted T cell fraction (not recorded which). The CDR3 is CASVETSGRVEQFF. The CDR3 nucleotides are TGTGCCAGCGTGGAGACTAGCGGGAGGGTTGAGCAGTTCTTC.